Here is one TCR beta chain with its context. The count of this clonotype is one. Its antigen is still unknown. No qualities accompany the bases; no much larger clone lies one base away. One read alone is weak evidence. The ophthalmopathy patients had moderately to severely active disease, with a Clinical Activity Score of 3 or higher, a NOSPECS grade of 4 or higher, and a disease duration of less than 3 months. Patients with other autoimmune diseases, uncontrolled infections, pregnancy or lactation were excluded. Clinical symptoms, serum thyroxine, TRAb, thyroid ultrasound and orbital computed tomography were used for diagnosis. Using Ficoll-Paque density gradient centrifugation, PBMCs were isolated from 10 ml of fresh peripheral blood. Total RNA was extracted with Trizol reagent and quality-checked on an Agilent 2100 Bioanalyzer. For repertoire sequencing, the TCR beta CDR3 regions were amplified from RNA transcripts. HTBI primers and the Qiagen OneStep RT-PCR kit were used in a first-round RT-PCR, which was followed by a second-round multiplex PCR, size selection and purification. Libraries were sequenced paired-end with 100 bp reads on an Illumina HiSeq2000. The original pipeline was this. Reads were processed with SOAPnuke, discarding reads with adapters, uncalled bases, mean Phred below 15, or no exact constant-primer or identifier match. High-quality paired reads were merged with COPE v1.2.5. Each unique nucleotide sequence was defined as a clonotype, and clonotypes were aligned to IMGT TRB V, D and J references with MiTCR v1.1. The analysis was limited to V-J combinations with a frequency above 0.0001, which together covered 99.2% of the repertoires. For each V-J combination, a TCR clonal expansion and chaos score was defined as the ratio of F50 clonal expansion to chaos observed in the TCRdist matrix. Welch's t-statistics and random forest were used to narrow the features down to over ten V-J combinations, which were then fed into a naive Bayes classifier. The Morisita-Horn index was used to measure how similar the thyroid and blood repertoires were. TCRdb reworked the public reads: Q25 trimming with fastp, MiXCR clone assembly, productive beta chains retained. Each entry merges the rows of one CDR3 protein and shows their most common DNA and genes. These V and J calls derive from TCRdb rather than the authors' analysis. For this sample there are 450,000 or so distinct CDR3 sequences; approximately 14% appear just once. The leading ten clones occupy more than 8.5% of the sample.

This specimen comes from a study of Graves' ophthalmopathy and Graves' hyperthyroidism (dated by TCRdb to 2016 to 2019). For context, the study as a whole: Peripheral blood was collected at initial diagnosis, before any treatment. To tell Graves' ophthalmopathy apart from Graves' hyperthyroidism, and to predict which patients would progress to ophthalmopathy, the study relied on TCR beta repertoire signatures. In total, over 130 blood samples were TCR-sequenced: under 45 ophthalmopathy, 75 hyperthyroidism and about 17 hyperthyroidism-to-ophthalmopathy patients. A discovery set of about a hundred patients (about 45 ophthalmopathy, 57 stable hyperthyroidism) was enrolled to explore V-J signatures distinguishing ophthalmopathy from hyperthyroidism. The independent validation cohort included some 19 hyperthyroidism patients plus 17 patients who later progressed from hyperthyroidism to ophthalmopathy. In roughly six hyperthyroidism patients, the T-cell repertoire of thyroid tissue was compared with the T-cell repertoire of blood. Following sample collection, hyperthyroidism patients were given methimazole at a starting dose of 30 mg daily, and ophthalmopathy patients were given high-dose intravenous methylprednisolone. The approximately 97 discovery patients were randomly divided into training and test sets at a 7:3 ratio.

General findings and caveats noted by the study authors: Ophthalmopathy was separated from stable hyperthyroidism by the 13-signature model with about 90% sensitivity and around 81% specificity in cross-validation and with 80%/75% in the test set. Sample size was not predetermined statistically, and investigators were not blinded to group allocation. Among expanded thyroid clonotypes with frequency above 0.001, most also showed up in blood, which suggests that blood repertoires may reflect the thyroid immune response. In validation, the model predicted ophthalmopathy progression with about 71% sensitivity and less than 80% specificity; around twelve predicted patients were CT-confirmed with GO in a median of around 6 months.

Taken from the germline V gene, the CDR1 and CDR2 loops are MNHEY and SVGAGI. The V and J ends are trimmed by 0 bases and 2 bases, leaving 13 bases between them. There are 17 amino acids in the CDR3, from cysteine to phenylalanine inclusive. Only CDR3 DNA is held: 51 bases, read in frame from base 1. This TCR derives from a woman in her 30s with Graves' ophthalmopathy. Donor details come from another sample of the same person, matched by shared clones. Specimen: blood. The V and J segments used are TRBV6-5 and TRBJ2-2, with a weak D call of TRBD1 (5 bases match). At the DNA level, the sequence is TGTGCCAGCAGTTACTCGAGCAGGGCCCGCAACACCGGGGAGCTGTTTTTT. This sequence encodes CASSYSSRARNTGELFF.